What follows is one TCR beta chain and its context. Antigen unknown. TCRdb's copy holds only in-frame clones and misses some; the assay was immunoSEQ multiplex PCR. The data hold some 450,000 clones, with more than 70% observed a single time. The data were taken from a study of shared clonotypes between healthy human individuals. Researchers drew on tens of millions of PBMCs for genomic DNA from unsorted samples. General study results and limits: Genetic and exposure-history diversity was limited by the few donors.

The sample was PBMCs. The sequence derives from a woman between 35 and 50 years old in good health. Some clones in this sample may be carry-over from other donors' samples.

CDR3 region: CAWSPDRHSYEQYF. The DNA for the CDR3 is TGTGCCTGGAGCCCCGACAGGCACTCCTACGAGCAGTACTTC. This chain joins TRBV30 and TRBJ2-7; maybe TRBD1 (6 bases). Per germline, CDR1 GTSNPN and CDR2 SVGIG (reference sequence). V was shortened by 3 bases and J by 0 bases, with 12 bases between the two germline ends. CDR3 length: 14 residues. The full variable domain, in which reference TRBV30 and TRBJ2-7 provide the parts outside the CDR3, is SQTIHQWPATLVQPVGSPLSLECTVEGTSNPNLYWYRQAAGRGLQLLFYSVGIGQISSEVPQNLSASRPQDRQFILSSKKLLLSDSGFYLCAWSPDRHSYEQYFGPGTRLTVT.